This T cell receptor beta chain was obtained from a study of cytomegalovirus exposure and HLA in healthy donors. Overall study context: There were 100 million to 130 million unique TCR beta sequences, drawn from 150 million to 200 million T cells, in an earlier analysis. Whole-study results and caveats: Most TCR beta V segments were productive about 90% or about 30% of the time in an earlier analysis. The classifier reportedly diagnosed cytomegalovirus status with high specificity and sensitivity. Most subjects' HLA-A and HLA-B alleles were reportedly predicted from TCR beta sequences.

In the PCR, 60 Vbeta and 13 Jbeta primers were used. Assay used: immunoSEQ multiplex PCR; TCRdb lists only in-frame clones, some missing. The repertoire holds 55,000 to 70,000 clones, 65% to 85% seen once, with over 5% in the top ten. Turning to this clone: What it recognizes is unknown.

The CDR3 has 12 amino acids. The V gene's germline CDR1 is WSHSY and CDR2 SAAADI. V dropped 4 bases and J dropped 5 bases, with 8 bases sitting between them. The sequence was collected from a male donor in good health and CMV-seronegative. Sequencing was carried out using PBMCs. J is TRBJ1-1 and V is TRBV10-2; D is unclear. The CDR3 DNA reads as TGCGCCAGCAGTGTCAAACAGACTGAAGCTTTCTTT. Translated: CASSVKQTEAFF.